This TCR beta chain was captured by sequencing in a study of cytomegalovirus exposure and HLA in healthy donors. Study overall: The Caucasian-associated ancestry cluster held under 90% of around 380 genotyped donors.

Researchers ran the PCR with 60 Vbeta and 13 Jbeta primers. Assay: immunoSEQ multiplex PCR; the TCRdb copy retains only in-frame clones and omits some. The table gives approximately 110,000 clones; the top ten clones make up about 2.5% of it. Germline lookup yields CDR1 LNHDA and CDR2 SQIVND (reference sequence). CDR3 length: 18 amino acids. Unmatched junction bases numbered 14, after V lost 4 bases and J lost 4 bases. Sequencing was done on a sample of PBMCs. The clonotype originates from a man younger than 40 in good health and CMV-seronegative. V is TRBV19 and J is TRBJ1-2; TRBD1 matches at 11 bases. CDR3 sequence: CASSTHRDRGKSSYGYTF. Written as DNA, the CDR3 is TGTGCCAGTAGTACCCACCGGGACAGGGGGAAGAGTAGCTATGGCTACACCTTC.